This TCR beta chain derives from a study of PD-1 blockade in mismatch repair-deficient tumors. Study results and limitations: Tumor-resident clones, often undetectable pretreatment in blood, expanded then contracted after pembrolizumab.

Clones were read by immunoSEQ multiplex PCR, and TCRdb kept only the in-frame ones, dropping some. This table has approximately 110,000 clones, around three quarters appearing once. The CDR3 extends over 16 amino acids. Germline V gene lookup returns CDR1 SGHRS and CDR2 YFSETQ. The ends were cut back, 4 bases at V and 5 bases at J, with 19 bases in the middle. About this clone: Its target is not known.

The receptor was isolated from an adult with mismatch repair-deficient cancer. The rearrangement links TRBV5-1 to TRBJ2-1, with D tentatively TRBD1 or TRBD2 (5 bases each). The sample consisted of peripheral blood, taken around 60 weeks after starting pembrolizumab. CDR3 DNA: TGCGCCAGCAGCCTGATTTTGTCCGGGGCCCACAATGAGCAGTTCTTC. It translates to CASSLILSGAHNEQFF.